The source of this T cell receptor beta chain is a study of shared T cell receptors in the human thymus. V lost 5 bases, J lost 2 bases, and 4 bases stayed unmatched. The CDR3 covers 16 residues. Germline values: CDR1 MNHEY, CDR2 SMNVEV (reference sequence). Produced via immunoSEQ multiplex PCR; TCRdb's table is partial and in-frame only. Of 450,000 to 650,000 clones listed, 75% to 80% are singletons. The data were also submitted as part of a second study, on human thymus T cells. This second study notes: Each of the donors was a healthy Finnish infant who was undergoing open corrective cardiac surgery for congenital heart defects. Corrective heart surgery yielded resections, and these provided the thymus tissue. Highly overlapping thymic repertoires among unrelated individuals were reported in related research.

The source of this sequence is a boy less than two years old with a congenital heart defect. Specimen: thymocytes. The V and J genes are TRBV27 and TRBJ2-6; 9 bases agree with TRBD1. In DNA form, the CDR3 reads TGTGCCAGCAGTGGGGACAGGGACACTGGGGCCAACGTCCTGACTTTC. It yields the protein CASSGDRDTGANVLTF.